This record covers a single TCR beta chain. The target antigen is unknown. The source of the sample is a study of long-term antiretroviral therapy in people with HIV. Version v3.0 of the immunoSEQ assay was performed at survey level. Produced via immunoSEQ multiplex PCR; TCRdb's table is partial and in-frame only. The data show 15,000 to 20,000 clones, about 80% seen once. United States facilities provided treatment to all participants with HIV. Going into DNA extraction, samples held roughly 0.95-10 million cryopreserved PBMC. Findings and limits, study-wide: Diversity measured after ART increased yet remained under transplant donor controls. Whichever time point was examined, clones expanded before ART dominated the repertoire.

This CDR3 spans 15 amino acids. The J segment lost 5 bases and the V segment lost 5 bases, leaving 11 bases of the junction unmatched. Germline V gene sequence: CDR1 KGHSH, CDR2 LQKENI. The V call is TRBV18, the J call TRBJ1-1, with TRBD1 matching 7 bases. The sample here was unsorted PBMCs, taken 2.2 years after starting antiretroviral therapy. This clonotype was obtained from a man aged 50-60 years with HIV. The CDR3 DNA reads TGTGCCAGCTCAAACGGAAACAGGGGAGGGACTGAAGCTTTCTTT. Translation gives CASSNGNRGGTEAFF.